Shown below are 14 T cell receptor beta chains from a single sample sequenced in a study of blood T cells in healthy people across ages (dated by TCRdb to 2015 to 2017). Library preparation was by 5' RACE. The sequencing machine was an Illumina HiSeq 2500. A second about 7 to 12 cycle PCR used a sample-barcoded 5' primer and a J-beta primer mix. Through fastp at Q25 and MiXCR, TCRdb rebuilt clones from the public reads, retaining in-frame beta chains. Rows with a matching CDR3 protein are joined into one entry that keeps the most common DNA and genes. Recorded for this sample are 750,000 to 1,000,000 distinct CDR3 sequences; 25% to 30% of them occurred a single time. 10% of the sample belongs to the ten largest clones. The same data also went into a second study, on T cells of mothers and their children.

The source material was blood. The receptors here all came from a woman aged 40 to 55 in good health.

This clonotype showed up just a few times. A single base separates this from a much larger clone, so it may be a read error. The chain is built from TRBV7-6 and TRBJ1-2; TRBD1 matches at 8 bases. CDR1 is SGHVS, CDR2 FNYEAQ, per germline. This CDR3 has 13 amino acids. After removal of 2 bases from V and 7 bases from J, the junction contained 3 bases not matched to a gene. The CDR3 DNA is TGTGCCAGCAGCTTACAGGGGGCGTCTGGCTACACCTTC. Translated: CASSLQGASGYTF.

The chain has TRBV28 and TRBJ2-7; D gene unclear. The CDR3 is made up of 14 amino acids. V lost 7 bases and J lost 6, with 19 bases in between. Germline V gives CDR1 MDHEN, CDR2 SYDVKM. The CDR3 DNA reads TGTGCCAGCATCGCCCTCGATACGGGCTGCGAGCAGTACTTC. Its protein is CASIALDTGCEQYF.

The V gene is TRBV19, the J gene TRBJ2-5, with TRBD1 identical over 10 bases. The J call may be incorrect, as the DNA end agrees better with TRBJ2-7. In germline, CDR1 is LNHDA, CDR2 SQIVND (reference sequence). CDR3 length equals 14 residues. CDR3 residues: CASQPGQGTYEQYF. Written as DNA, the CDR3 is TGTGCCAGCCAACCGGGACAGGGGACCTACGAGCAGTACTTC.

In this sample, this clonotype turned up many times. The chain uses TRBV4-3 and TRBJ1-2; D is ambiguous. Germline loops: CDR1 LGHNA, CDR2 YSLEER. CDR3 length: 15 residues. V lost 0 bases and J 4 bases, leaving 12 bases between the germline ends. CDR3 nucleotide sequence: TGCGCCAGCAGCCAAGACGAAAACGACCTCTATGGCTACACCTTC. This translates into CASSQDENDLYGYTF.

The genes are TRBV3-1 and TRBJ1-2; D remains unclear. V was clipped by 4 bases and J by 3 bases, with 12 bases between them. Germline V gene data show CDR1 as LGHDT and CDR2 as YNNKEL (reference sequence). The CDR3 spans 14 residues. The CDR3 is CASSPYNRDYGYTF. The CDR3 DNA reads as TGTGCCAGCAGCCCCTACAACAGAGACTATGGCTACACCTTC.

This clonotype was detected only a few times. The chain employs TRBV24-1 and TRBJ1-1, with D hard to call. The germline CDR1 and CDR2 sequences are KGHDR and SFDVKD. There are 13 residues in the CDR3. V was cut by 3 bases and J by 0 bases, with 4 bases left in between. The CDR3 DNA is TGTGCCACCAGTGATACTATGAACACTGAAGCTTTCTTT. This encodes CATSDTMNTEAFF.

This clonotype was observed a handful of times. The chain employs TRBV5-6 and TRBJ2-2; D is possibly TRBD1 (6 bases). CDR3 size: 16 residues. V lost 4 bases and J lost 0, with 13 bases in between. Germline lookup yields CDR1 SGHDT and CDR2 YYEEEE. In DNA form, the CDR3 reads TGTGCCAGCAGCCAGGGGCGAGATACGAACACCGGGGAGCTGTTTTTT. Its translation is CASSQGRDTNTGELFF.

A few counts support this clonotype. A single base separates this from a much larger clone, so it may be a read error. The J gene is TRBJ2-5, the V gene TRBV7-7; D is possibly TRBD2 (5 bases). The V gene's germline CDR1 is SSHAT and CDR2 FNYEAQ (reference sequence). This CDR3 is built from 13 residues. The CDR3 protein is CASSLAYQGTQYF. CDR3 in DNA: TGTGCTAGCAGCTTAGCGTACCAAGGGACCCAGTACTTC.

This clonotype appeared a few times. The chain links TRBV5-1 to TRBJ2-1, with D perhaps being TRBD1 or TRBD2 (5 bases each). From germline, CDR1 is SGHRS and CDR2 YFSETQ. The CDR3 totals 15 residues. V lost 7 bases and J lost 4, with 18 bases in between. The CDR3 DNA reads TGCGCCAGCGCCATCCGGGACCCGTATTACAATGAGCAGTTCTTC. Translating it yields CASAIRDPYYNEQFF.

This clonotype was recorded many times. This chain connects TRBV12-3 or TRBV12-4 to TRBJ2-7; possibly TRBD1 for D (5 bases). The CDR3 spans 10 residues. Between the trimmed V and J ends, which lost 5 bases and 9 bases, there was a span of 8 bases. The CDR3 sequence: CASSQGRQYF. The CDR3 DNA reads TGTGCCAGCAGTCAGGGTCGGCAGTACTTC.

J is TRBJ1-1 and V is TRBV29-1; D is possibly TRBD1 (6 bases). Per germline, CDR1 SQVTM and CDR2 ANQGSEA. This CDR3 spans 15 amino acids. The V end was cut by 2 bases, the J end by 4 bases, with 17 bases between. The CDR3 DNA reads TGCAGCGTTGAAAAGGGGGGGACCGGATTCACTGAAGCTTTCTTT. Translation gives CSVEKGGTGFTEAFF.

This chain connects TRBV5-6 to TRBJ2-2, with D possibly being TRBD1 (7 bases). This CDR3 comprises 16 residues. Germline assignment: CDR1 SGHDT and CDR2 YYEEEE. The ends were cut back, 2 bases at V and 3 bases at J, with 14 bases in the middle. DNA for the CDR3: TGTGCCAGCAGCTTTCCACAGGGGAGGTACACCGGGGAGCTGTTTTTT. Its translation: CASSFPQGRYTGELFF.

The chain couples TRBV13 to TRBJ2-1; TRBD2 matches 8 bases. The CDR3 is 14 amino acids. Germline V gives CDR1 PRHDT, CDR2 FYEKMQ (reference sequence). V lost 5 bases, J lost 8 bases, and 8 bases stayed unmatched. The CDR3 loop is CASSHRTSTHEQFF. DNA for the CDR3: TGTGCCAGCAGCCACCGGACTAGCACCCATGAGCAGTTCTTC.

Details on this clonotype: One end of the junction varies from germline; a read error may be responsible. The chain recombines TRBV24-1 with TRBJ1-2; D call uncertain. CDR3 size: 15 residues. Germline V CDR1 and CDR2: KGHDR, SFDVKD. The CDR3 sequence: CATSDGQPANYGHTF. The CDR3 DNA sequence: TGTGCCACCAGTGATGGTCAACCAGCTAACTATGGCCACACCTTC.